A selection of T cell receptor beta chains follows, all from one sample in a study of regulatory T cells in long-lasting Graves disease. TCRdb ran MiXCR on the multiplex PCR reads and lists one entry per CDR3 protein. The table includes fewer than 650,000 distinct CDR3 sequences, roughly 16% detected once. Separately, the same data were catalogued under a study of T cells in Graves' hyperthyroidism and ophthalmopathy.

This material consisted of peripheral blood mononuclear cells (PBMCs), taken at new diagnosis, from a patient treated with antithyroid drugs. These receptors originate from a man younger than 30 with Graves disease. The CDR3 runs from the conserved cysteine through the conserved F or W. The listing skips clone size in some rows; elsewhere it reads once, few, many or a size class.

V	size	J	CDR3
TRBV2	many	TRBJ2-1	CASSDATMYNEQFF
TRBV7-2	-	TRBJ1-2	CASSGGGGRHYGYTF
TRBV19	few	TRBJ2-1	CASSLAGLKRNEQFF
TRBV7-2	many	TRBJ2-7	CASSPRSAGLAAYEQYF
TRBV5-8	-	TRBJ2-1	CASSFIRLAGVGEQFF
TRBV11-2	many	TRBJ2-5	CASSLGPRTGVGETQYF
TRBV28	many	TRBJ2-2	CASISTPTANTGELFF
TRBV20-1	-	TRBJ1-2	CSARLGTASGYGYTF
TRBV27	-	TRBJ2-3	CASSIQGPPNTDTQYF
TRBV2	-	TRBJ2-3	CASRGASGYTDTQYF
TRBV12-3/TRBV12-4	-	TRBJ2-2	CASSFQQGITGELFF
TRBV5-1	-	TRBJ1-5	CASSSDRGNQPQHF
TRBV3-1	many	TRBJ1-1	CASSQVLNTEAFF
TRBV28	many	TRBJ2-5	CASSPRSGETQYF
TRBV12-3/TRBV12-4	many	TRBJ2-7	CASSPYPHEQYF
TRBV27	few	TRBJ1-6	CASSLGWGAGNSPLHF
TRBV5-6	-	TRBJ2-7	CASSLYTGIEQYF
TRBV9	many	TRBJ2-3	CASSVGTSGSFVDTQYF
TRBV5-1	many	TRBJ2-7	CASSPGQSAYEQYF
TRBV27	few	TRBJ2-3	CASSFPAGTQYF
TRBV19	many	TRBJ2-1	CASARGSRYEQFF
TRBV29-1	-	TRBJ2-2	CSVRGSGELFF
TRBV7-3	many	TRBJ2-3	CASSFSGGRTDTQYF
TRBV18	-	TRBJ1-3	CASSPQNRGSGNTIYF
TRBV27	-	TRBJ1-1	CASSAWSVVQNTEAFF
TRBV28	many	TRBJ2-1	CASSPRTSGRALVPFYNEQFF
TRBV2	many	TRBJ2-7	CASSALAVISYEQYF
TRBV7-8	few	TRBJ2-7	CASSTNGQGPGKQYF
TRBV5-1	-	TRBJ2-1	CASSLDRAEYNEQFF
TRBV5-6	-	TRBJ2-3	CASSLIRSVDTQYF
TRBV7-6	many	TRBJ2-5	CASSLRDRAQETQYF
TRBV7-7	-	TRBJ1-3	CASTRSEADTIYF
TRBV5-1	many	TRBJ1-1	CASSPGPPGGTEAFF
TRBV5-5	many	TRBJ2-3	CASSLAGLAATDTQYF
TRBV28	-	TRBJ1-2	CASSLIGQINYGYTF
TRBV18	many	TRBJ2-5	CASSPLVYEGETQYF
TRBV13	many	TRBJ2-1	CASRPSGRAYNEQFF